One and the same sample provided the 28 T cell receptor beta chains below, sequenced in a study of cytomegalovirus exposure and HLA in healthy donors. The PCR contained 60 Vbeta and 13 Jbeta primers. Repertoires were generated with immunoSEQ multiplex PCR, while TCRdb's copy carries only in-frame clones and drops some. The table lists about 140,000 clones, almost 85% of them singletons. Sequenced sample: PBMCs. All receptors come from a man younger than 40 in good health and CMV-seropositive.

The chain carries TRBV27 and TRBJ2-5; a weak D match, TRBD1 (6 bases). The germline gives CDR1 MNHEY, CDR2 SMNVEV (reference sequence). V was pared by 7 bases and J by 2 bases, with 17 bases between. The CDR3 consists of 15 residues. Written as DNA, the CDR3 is TGTGCCAGCACCCCAGGGGTAGGGCCTCAAGAGACCCAGTACTTC. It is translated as CASTPGVGPQETQYF.

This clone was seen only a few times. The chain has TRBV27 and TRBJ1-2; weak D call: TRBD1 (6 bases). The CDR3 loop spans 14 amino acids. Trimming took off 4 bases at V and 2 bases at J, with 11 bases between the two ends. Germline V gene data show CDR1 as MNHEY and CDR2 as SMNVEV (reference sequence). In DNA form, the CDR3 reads TGTGCCAGCAGTTCGATGGACAGAAACTATGGCTACACCTTC. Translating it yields CASSSMDRNYGYTF.

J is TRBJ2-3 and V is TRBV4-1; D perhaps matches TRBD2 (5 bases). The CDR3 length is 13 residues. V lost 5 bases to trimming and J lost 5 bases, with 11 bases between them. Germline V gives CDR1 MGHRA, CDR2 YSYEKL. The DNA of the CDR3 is TGCGCCAGCAGCGGTTTAGCGCTAGATACGCAGTATTTT. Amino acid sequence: CASSGLALDTQYF.

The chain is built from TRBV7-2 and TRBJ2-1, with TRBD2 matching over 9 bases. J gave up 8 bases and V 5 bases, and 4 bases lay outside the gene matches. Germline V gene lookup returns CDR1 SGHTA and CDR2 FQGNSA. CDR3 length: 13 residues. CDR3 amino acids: CASSPGTSYEQFF. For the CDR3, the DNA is TGTGCCAGCAGCCCCGGGACTAGCTATGAGCAGTTCTTC. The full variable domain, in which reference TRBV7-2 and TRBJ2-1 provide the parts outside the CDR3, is GAGVSQSPSNKVTEKGKDVELRCDPISGHTALYWYRQSLGQGLEFLIYFQGNSAPDKSGLPSDRFSAERTGGSVSTLTIQRTQQEDSAVYLCASSPGTSYEQFFGPGTRLTVL.

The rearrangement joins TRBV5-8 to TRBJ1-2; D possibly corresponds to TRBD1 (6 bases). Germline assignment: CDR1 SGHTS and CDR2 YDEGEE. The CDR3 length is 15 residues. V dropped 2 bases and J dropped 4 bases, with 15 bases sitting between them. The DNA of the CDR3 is TGTGCCAGCAGCTTCGAACAGGGCACCTTCTATGGCTACACCTTC. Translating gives CASSFEQGTFYGYTF.

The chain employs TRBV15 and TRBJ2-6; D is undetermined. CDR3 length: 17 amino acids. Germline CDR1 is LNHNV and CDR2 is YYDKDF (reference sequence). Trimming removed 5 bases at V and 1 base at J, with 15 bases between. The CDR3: CATSELRWQSGANVLTF. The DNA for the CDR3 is TGTGCCACCAGCGAACTGAGGTGGCAATCTGGGGCCAACGTCCTGACTTTC.

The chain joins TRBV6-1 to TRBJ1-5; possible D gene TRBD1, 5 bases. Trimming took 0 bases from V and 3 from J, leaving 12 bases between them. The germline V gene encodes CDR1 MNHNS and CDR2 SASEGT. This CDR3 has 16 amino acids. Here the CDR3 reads CASSEAHSGYNQPQHF. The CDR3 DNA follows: TGTGCCAGCAGTGAAGCGCATTCAGGGTACAATCAGCCCCAGCATTTT.

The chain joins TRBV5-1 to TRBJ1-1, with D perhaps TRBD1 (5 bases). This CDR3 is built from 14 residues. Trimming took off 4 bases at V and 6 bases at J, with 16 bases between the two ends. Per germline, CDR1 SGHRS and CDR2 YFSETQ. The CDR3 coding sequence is TGCGCCAGCAGCCCCCGGGGGGAGAAGGCTGAAGCTTTCTTT. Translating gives CASSPRGEKAEAFF.

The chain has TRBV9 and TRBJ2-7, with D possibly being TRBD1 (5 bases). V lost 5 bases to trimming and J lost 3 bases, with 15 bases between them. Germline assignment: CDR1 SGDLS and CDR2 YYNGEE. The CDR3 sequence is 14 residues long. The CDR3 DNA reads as TGTGCCAGCAGTTCGCAGGGCGCTAACTACGAGCAGTACTTC. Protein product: CASSSQGANYEQYF.

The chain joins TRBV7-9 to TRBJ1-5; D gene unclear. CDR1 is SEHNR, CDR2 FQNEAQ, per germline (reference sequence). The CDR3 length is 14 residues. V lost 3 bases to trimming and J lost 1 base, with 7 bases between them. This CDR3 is CASSFSGSNQPQHF. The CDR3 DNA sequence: TGTGCCAGCAGCTTCTCAGGCAGCAATCAGCCCCAGCATTTT.

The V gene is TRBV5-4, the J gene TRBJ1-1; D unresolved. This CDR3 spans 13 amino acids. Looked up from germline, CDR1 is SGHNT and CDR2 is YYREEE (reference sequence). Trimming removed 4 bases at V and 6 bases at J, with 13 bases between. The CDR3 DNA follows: TGTGCCAGCAGCGTTGAAAGAGGCGCTGAAGCTTTCTTT. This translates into CASSVERGAEAFF.

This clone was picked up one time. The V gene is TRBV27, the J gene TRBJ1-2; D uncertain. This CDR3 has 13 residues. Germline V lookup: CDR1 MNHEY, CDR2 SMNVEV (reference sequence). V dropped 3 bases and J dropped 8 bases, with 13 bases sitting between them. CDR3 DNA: TGTGCCAGCAGTTTCGGATCGGGTGGAGGCTACACCTTC. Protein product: CASSFGSGGGYTF.

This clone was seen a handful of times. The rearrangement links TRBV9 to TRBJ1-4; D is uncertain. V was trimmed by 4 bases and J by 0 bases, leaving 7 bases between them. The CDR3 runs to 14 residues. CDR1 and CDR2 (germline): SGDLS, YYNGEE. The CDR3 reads CASSPVATNEKLFF. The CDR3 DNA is TGTGCCAGCAGCCCAGTCGCAACTAATGAAAAACTGTTTTTT.

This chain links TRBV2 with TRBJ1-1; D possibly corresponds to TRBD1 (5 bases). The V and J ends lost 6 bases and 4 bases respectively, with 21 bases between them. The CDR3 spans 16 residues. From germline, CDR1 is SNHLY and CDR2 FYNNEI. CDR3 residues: CASSQELAGGSTEAFF. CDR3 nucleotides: TGTGCCAGCAGCCAAGAACTGGCGGGGGGAAGCACTGAAGCTTTCTTT.

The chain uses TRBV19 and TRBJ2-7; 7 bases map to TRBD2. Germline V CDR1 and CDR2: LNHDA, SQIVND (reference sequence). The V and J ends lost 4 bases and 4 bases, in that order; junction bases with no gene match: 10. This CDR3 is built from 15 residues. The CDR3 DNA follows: TGTGCCAGTAGTACGTGCGCGGGGGAGGGGTACGAGCAGTACTTC. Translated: CASSTCAGEGYEQYF.

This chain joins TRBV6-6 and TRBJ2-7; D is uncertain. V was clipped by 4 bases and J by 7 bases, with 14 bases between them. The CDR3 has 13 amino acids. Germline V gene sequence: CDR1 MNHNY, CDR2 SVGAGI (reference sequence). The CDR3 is CASSLAGPREQYF. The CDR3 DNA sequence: TGTGCCAGCAGTTTGGCAGGTCCCAGGGAGCAGTACTTC.

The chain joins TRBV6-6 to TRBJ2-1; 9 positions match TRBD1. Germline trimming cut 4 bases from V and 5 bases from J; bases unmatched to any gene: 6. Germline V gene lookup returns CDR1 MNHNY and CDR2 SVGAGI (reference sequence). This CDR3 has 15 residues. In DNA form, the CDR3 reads TGTGCCAGCAGTTGGGGACAGGGTATTGACAATGAGCAGTTCTTC. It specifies CASSWGQGIDNEQFF.

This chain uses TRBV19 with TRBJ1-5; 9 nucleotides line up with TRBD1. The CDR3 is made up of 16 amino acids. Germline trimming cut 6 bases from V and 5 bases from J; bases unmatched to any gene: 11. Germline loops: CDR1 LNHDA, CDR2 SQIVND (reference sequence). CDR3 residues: CASSPPSGQGYQPQHF. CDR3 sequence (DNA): TGTGCCAGTAGCCCCCCGTCGGGACAGGGATATCAGCCCCAGCATTTT.

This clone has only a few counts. The CDR3 nucleotides are TGTGCCAGCAGCCCAGGGACAGGAGCCTATGGCTACACCTTC. It translates to CASSPGTGAYGYTF. The V gene is TRBV7-9, the J gene TRBJ1-2; 8 bases fit TRBD1. CDR3 length equals 14 residues. V shed 5 bases and J 4 bases; nucleotides not matched to a gene: 6. Germline values: CDR1 SEHNR, CDR2 FQNEAQ (reference sequence).

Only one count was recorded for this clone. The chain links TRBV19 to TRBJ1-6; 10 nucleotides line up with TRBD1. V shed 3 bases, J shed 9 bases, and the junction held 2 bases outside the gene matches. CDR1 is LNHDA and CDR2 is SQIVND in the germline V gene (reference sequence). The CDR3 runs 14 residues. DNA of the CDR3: TGTGCCAGTAGTATGGGACAGGGGACTTCACCCCTCCACTTT. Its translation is CASSMGQGTSPLHF.

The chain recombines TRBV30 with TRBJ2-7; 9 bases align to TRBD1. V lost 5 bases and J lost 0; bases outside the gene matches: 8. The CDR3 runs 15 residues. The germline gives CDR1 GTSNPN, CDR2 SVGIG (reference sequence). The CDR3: CAWGSPGQGSYEQYF. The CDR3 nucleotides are TGTGCCTGGGGTTCCCCGGGACAGGGCTCCTACGAGCAGTACTTC.

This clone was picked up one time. The CDR3, as DNA: TGTGCCATCAGCCAACAGGGGATCTCTGGAAACACCATATATTTT. Amino acids: CAISQQGISGNTIYF. The chain recombines TRBV10-3 with TRBJ1-3, with 7 nucleotides matching TRBD1. The CDR3 sequence is 15 residues long. From germline, CDR1 is ENHRY and CDR2 SYGVKD. V dropped 6 bases and J dropped 0; count of bases not matched to a gene: 5.

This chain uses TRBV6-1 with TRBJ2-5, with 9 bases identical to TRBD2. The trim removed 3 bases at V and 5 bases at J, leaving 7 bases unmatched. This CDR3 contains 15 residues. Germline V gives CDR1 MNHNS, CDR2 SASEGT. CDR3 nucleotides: TGTGCCAGCAGTGACCGCCCTGCGGGGGGGGAGACCCAGTACTTC. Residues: CASSDRPAGGETQYF.

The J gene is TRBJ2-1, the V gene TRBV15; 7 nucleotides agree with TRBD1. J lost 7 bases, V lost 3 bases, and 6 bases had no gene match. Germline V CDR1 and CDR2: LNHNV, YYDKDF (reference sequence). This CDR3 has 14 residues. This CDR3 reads CATSRVGQINEQFF. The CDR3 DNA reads TGTGCCACCAGCAGGGTGGGACAGATAAATGAGCAGTTCTTC.

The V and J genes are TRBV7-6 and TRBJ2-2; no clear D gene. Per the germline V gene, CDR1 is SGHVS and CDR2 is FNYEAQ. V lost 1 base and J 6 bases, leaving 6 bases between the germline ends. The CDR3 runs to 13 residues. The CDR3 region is CASSLGTAGELFF. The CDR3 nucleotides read TGTGCCAGCAGCTTAGGTACAGCCGGGGAGCTGTTTTTT.

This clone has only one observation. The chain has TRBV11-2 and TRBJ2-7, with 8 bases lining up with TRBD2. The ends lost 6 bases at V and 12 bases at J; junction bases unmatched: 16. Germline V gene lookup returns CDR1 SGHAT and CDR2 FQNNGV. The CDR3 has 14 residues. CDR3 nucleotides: TGTGCCAGCAGTCGGGAGGGTTCTCCCTTCCGAAGGTACTTC. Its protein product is CASSREGSPFRRYF.

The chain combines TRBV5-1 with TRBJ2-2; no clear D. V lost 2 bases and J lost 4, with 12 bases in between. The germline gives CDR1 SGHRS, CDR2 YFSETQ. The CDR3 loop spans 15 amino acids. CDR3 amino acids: CASSFGSPGTGELFF. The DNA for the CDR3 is TGCGCCAGCAGCTTTGGTTCTCCGGGCACCGGGGAGCTGTTTTTT.

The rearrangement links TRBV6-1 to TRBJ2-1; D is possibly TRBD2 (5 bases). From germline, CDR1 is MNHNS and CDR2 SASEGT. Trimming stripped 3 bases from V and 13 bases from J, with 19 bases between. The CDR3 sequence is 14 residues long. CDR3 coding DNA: TGTGCCAGCAGTGATCGAGGGTACCCATCCTCTCAGTTCTTC. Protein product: CASSDRGYPSSQFF.